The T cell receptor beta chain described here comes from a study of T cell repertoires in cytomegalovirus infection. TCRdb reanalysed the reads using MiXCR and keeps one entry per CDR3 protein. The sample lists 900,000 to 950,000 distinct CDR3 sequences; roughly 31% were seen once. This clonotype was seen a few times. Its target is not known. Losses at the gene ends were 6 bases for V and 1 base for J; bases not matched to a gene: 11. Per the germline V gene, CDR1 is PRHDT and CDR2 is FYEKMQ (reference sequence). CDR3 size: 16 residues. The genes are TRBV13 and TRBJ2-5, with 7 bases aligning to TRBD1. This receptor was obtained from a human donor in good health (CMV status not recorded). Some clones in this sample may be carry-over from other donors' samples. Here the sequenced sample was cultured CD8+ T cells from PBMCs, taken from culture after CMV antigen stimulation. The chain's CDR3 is CASRQHQGESQETQYF. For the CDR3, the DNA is TGTGCCAGCAGACAACACCAGGGGGAGAGCCAAGAGACCCAGTACTTC.